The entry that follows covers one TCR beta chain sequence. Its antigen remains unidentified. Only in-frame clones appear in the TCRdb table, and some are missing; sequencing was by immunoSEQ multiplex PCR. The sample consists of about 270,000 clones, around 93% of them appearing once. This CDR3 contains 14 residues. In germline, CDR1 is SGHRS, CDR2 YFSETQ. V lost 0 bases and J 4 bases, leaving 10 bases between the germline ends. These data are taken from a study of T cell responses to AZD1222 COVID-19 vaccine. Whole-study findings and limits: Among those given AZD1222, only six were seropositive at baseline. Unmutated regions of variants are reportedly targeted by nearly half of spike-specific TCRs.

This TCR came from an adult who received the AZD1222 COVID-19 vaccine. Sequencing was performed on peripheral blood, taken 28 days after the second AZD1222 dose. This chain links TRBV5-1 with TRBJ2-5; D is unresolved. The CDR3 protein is CASSLGQRGETQYF. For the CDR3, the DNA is TGCGCCAGCAGCTTGGGCCAGCGTGGAGAGACCCAGTACTTC.